This TCR beta chain was profiled in a study of regulatory T cells in long-lasting Graves disease. The time point: newly diagnosed GD, antithyroid drugs for less than 3 months. PBMC RNA was the source of the TCR library. The germline CDR1 and CDR2 sequences are DFQATT and SNEGSKA (reference sequence). This CDR3 is built from 13 residues. With V trimmed by 3 bases and J by 7 bases, 5 bases remained unmatched. This clonotype has a count of ten or more. Arm-PCR with iRepertoire HTBI primers amplified the CDR3 regions for these TCR beta libraries. TCRdb reprocessed the multiplex PCR reads with MiXCR, giving one entry per CDR3 protein. The table has hundreds of thousands of distinct CDR3 sequences, less than 20% seen once.

J is TRBJ2-1 and V is TRBV20-1; 8 bases are a match to TRBD1. This sequence originates from a female donor with Graves disease. Specimen: peripheral blood mononuclear cells (PBMCs), collected at new diagnosis, from a patient treated with antithyroid drugs. The CDR3 protein is CSASRGLENEQFF. Written as DNA, the CDR3 is TGCAGTGCTAGCAGGGGGCTCGAGAATGAGCAGTTCTTC.